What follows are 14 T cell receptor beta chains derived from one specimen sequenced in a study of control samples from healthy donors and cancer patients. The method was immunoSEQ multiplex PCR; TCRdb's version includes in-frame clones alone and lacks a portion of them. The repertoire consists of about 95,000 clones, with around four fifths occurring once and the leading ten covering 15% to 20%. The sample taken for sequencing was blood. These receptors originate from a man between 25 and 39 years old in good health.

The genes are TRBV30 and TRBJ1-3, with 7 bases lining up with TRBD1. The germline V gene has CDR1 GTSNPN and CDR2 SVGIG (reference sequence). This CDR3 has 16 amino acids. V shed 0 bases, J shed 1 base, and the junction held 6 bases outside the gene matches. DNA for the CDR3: TGTGCCTGGAGTGTATTAGGGGGCACTTCTGGAAACACCATATATTTT. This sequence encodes CAWSVLGGTSGNTIYF.

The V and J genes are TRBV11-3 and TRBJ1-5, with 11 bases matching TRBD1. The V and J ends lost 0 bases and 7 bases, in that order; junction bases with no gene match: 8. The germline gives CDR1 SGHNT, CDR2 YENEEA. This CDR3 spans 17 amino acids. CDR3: CASSLDSDRGLHQPQHF. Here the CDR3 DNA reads TGTGCCAGCAGCTTAGATTCGGACAGGGGGCTTCACCAGCCCCAGCATTTT. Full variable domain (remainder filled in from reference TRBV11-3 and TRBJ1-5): EAGVVQSPRYKIIEKKQPVAFWCNPISGHNTLYWYLQNLGQGPELLIRYENEEAVDDSQLPKDRFSAERLKGVDSTLKIQPAELGDSAVYLCASSLDSDRGLHQPQHFGDGTRLSIL.

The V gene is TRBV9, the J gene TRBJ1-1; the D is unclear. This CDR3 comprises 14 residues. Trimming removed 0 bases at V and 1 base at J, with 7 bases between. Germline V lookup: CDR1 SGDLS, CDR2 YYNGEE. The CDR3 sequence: CASSVANRNTEAFF. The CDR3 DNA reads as TGTGCCAGCAGCGTAGCTAATCGGAACACTGAAGCTTTCTTT.

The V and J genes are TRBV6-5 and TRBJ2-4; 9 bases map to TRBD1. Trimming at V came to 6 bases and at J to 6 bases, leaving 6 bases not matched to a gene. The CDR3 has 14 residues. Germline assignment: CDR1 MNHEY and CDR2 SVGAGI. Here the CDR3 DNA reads TGTGCCAGCAGCGAGACAGGGGGTACAAACATTCAGTACTTC. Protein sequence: CASSETGGTNIQYF.

CDR3: CASSLVLAGEQFF. The CDR3 DNA sequence: TGTGCCAGCAGTTTAGTACTCGCTGGTGAGCAGTTCTTC. V usage is TRBV12-3 or TRBV12-4 and J usage is TRBJ2-1; no firm D call. The CDR3 runs 13 residues. V was shortened by 1 base and J by 9 bases, with 10 bases between the two germline ends.

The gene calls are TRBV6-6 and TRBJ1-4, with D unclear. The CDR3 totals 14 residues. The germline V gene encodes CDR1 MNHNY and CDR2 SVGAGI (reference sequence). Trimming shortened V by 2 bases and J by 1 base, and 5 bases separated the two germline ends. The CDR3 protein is CASSYGQTNEKLFF. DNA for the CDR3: TGTGCCAGCAGTTACGGCCAAACTAATGAAAAACTGTTTTTT.

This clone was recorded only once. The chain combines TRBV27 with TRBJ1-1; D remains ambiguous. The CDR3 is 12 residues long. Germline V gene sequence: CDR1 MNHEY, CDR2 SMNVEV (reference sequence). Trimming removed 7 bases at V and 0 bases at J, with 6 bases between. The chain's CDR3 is CASTGLNTEAFF. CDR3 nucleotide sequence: TGTGCCAGCACAGGACTGAACACTGAAGCTTTCTTT.

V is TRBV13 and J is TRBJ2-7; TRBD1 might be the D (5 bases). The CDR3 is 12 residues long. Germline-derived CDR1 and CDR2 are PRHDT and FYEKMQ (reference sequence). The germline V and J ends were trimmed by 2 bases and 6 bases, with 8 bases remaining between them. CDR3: CASSLQGGEQYF. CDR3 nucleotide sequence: TGTGCCAGCAGCTTACAGGGTGGCGAGCAGTACTTC.

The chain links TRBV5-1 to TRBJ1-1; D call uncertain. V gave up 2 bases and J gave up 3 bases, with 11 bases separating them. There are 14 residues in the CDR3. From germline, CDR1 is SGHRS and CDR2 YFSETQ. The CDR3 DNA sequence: TGCGCCAGCAGCTTACCCAACTGGGACACTGAAGCTTTCTTT. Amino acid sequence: CASSLPNWDTEAFF. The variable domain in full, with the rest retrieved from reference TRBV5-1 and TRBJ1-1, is KAGVTQTPRYLIKTRGQQVTLSCSPISGHRSVSWYQQTPGQGLQFLFEYFSETQRNKGNFPGRFSGRQFSNSRSEMNVSTLELGDSALYLCASSLPNWDTEAFFGQGTRLTVV.

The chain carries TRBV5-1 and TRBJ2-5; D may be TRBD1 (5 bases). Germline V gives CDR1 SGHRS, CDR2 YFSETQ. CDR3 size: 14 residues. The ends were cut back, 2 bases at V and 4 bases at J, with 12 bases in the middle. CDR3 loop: CASSFQYGAETQYF. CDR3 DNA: TGCGCCAGCAGCTTTCAATATGGGGCAGAGACCCAGTACTTC.

CDR3 sequence (DNA): TGCGCCAGCAGCTTGGCCCCCACGACAGACTATGGCTACACCTTC. This translates into CASSLAPTTDYGYTF. The chain recombines TRBV5-1 with TRBJ1-2; a weak D match, TRBD1 (5 bases). The germline V and J ends were trimmed by 0 bases and 3 bases, with 12 bases remaining between them. The germline V gene has CDR1 SGHRS and CDR2 YFSETQ. CDR3 length: 15 amino acids. Full variable domain (outside the CDR3, taken from reference TRBV5-1 and TRBJ1-2): KAGVTQTPRYLIKTRGQQVTLSCSPISGHRSVSWYQQTPGQGLQFLFEYFSETQRNKGNFPGRFSGRQFSNSRSEMNVSTLELGDSALYLCASSLAPTTDYGYTFGSGTRLTVV.

The CDR3 is CASSDGRVEQFF. The CDR3 region has the DNA TGTGCCAGCAGCGATGGAAGGGTTGAGCAGTTCTTC. The rearrangement uses TRBV11-3 and TRBJ2-1; the D is unclear. CDR3 size: 12 residues. CDR1 and CDR2 from the germline V gene are SGHNT and YENEEA. The V end was cut by 5 bases, the J end by 9 bases, with 11 bases between.

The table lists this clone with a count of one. Written as DNA, the CDR3 is TGTGCCACCGGGCCCGGTCATCAGCCCCAGCATTTT. Amino acids: CATGPGHQPQHF. This chain connects TRBV10-3 to TRBJ1-5; D gene uncertain. CDR1 and CDR2 (germline): ENHRY, SYGVKD. V lost 10 bases to trimming and J lost 5 bases, with 12 bases between them. The length of the CDR3 is 12 residues.

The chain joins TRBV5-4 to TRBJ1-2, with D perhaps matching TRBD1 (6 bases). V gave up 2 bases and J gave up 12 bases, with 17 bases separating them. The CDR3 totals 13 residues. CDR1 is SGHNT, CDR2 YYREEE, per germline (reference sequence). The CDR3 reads CASSLRGAMGHTF. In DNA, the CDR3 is TGTGCCAGCAGCTTACGGGGGGCGATGGGGCACACCTTC.